Below are 7 T cell receptor beta chains sequenced from a single sample in a study of blood T cell repertoires in COVID-19. TCRdb's copy holds only in-frame clones and misses some; the assay was immunoSEQ multiplex PCR. Among a few hundred thousand clones listed, around 84% were seen once. Sequencing input: peripheral blood. These receptors came from a man between 60 and 75 years old with acute or convalescent COVID-19.

This chain links TRBV7-8 with TRBJ2-7; TRBD1 agrees at 9 bases. The junction had 9 bases not matched to a gene; V was cut back by 4 bases and J by 5 bases. The germline V gene has CDR1 SGHVS and CDR2 FQNEAQ. The CDR3 length is 15 residues. The CDR3 loop is CASSSGGQGAHEQYF. For the CDR3, the DNA is TGTGCCAGCAGCTCGGGGGGACAGGGTGCGCACGAGCAGTACTTC.

CDR3 residues: CASSLGPGRGREQFF. The CDR3 nucleotides are TGCGCCAGCAGCTTGGGCCCGGGGCGGGGGCGTGAGCAGTTCTTC. V and J are TRBV5-1 and TRBJ2-1; D is perhaps TRBD2 (7 bases). The CDR3 runs 15 residues. CDR1 and CDR2 from the germline V gene are SGHRS and YFSETQ. V lost 0 bases and J 9 bases, leaving 16 bases between the germline ends.

The chain carries TRBV7-9 and TRBJ2-1, with D unresolved. The V gene's germline CDR1 is SEHNR and CDR2 FQNEAQ (reference sequence). V was clipped by 5 bases and J by 0 bases, with 14 bases between them. The CDR3 spans 16 residues. The CDR3 coding sequence is TGTGCCAGCAGCGGAACGACACGCTCCTCCTACAATGAGCAGTTCTTC. As protein: CASSGTTRSSYNEQFF.

This clone was found once. The chain employs TRBV6-5 and TRBJ1-5; 7 bases match TRBD1. The CDR3 contains 15 residues. Germline V gene data show CDR1 as MNHEY and CDR2 as SVGAGI. Trimming cost V 4 bases and J 2 bases; bases outside gene matches: 5. The CDR3: CASSLTGTGNQPQHF. The CDR3 region has the DNA TGTGCCAGCAGTTTAACAGGGACAGGCAATCAGCCCCAGCATTTT.

The gene calls are TRBV3-1 (or the pseudogene TRBV3-2) and TRBJ1-4; 8 bases map to TRBD1. The CDR3 extends over 15 amino acids. V dropped 3 bases and J dropped 6; count of bases not matched to a gene: 6. CDR1 and CDR2 from the germline V gene are LGHDT and YNNKEL (reference sequence). CDR3: CASSHLTGADEKLFF. DNA of the CDR3: TGTGCCAGCAGCCACTTGACAGGGGCGGATGAAAAACTGTTTTTT.

This clone was counted once. CDR3 nucleotides: TGTGCCAGCAGTCCACGACAGGGGGCTGGCTACACCTTC. It codes for CASSPRQGAGYTF. The rearrangement links TRBV27 to TRBJ1-2; 10 bases are shared with TRBD1. Germline lookup yields CDR1 MNHEY and CDR2 SMNVEV (reference sequence). Trimming at V came to 5 bases and at J to 7 bases, leaving 4 bases not matched to a gene. CDR3 length: 13 residues.

The gene calls are TRBV10-3 and TRBJ2-5; 9 positions agree with TRBD1. With 0 bases clipped from V and 4 bases from J, the junction kept 3 bases outside the gene matches. Germline CDR1 and CDR2: ENHRY and SYGVKD. There are 15 residues in the CDR3. For the CDR3, the DNA is TGTGCCATCAGTGAGTCGACAGGGGGATCAGAGACCCAGTACTTC. Translating it yields CAISESTGGSETQYF.